This T cell receptor (beta chain) was profiled in a study of cytotoxic CD8 clonotypes in ibrutinib-treated CLL. Study-wide background: In all, about a dozen patients were relapsed/refractory, fewer than 16 were treatment-naive and about 18 were IGHV unmutated.

Worth noting for this clone: The antigen is not known.

Depth targeted 1 in 200,000 to 1 in 1 million T cells, averaging approximately 9.3x coverage per clonotype. The assay was immunoSEQ multiplex PCR, and TCRdb's table has in-frame clones only and misses some. There are about 160,000 clones in the sample; under 90% occur only once, and about 4.5% lies in the top ten. Germline lookup yields CDR1 SGHRS and CDR2 YFSETQ. The CDR3 is made up of 18 amino acids. V lost 0 bases, J lost 4 bases, and 19 bases lay in between. Findings and caveats of the study: Researchers report that baseline clonality outpaced age-matched healthy donors and tracked circulating CD8+ T-cell counts. Samples from sustained-remission and progressing patients were taken at different times.

The sample in question was PBMCs, obtained after 24 months of ibrutinib treatment. J is TRBJ2-2 and V is TRBV5-1, with a weak D call TRBD2 (7 bases). This clonotype originated in a human donor with chronic lymphocytic leukemia. This CDR3 is CASSLVRSGGKSTGELFF. CDR3 sequence (DNA): TGCGCCAGCAGCTTGGTTCGTTCGGGGGGCAAGAGCACCGGGGAGCTGTTTTTT.